This T cell receptor beta chain stems from a study of blood T cell repertoires in COVID-19. J gave up 0 bases and V 2 bases, and 7 bases lay outside the gene matches. Germline V lookup: CDR1 KGHDR, CDR2 SFDVKD. This CDR3 contains 17 residues. Some clones are missing from TCRdb's copy, which holds only in-frame ones; the method was immunoSEQ multiplex PCR. The sample includes about 480,000 clones, around 89% of them seen just once. This chain connects TRBV24-1 to TRBJ2-3; TRBD1 agrees at 7 bases. This TCR came from a woman aged 40 to 49 who had recovered from COVID-19. The sequenced sample consisted of PBMCs or T cells enriched from blood (not recorded which). CDR3 coding DNA: TGTGCCACCAGTGATTCCTCGCTACAGGGGAGCACAGATACGCAGTATTTT. It is translated as CATSDSSLQGSTDTQYF.